The 22 T cell receptor beta chains below were found in one sample sequenced in a study of shared clonotypes between healthy human individuals. Selected positively for CCR7 and CD45RO-negative, naive CD8 cells excluded terminally differentiated effector memory CD45RA+ cells. Using immunoSEQ multiplex PCR, the repertoire was profiled, and TCRdb retains in-frame clones only, with some absent. This sample carries about 2.1 million clones, approximately 94% of them seen once, and the ten largest clones take more than 1.5%. Sequenced input: naive CD8+ T cells from PBMCs. The receptors shown here come from a man between 18 and 35 years old in good health. Some clones in this sample may be carry-over from other donors' samples.

This sequence joins TRBV27 and TRBJ2-1; 7 nucleotides agree with TRBD2. V lost 3 bases to trimming and J lost 0 bases; unmatched junction nucleotides: 8. The CDR3 covers 17 residues. Germline V gives CDR1 MNHEY, CDR2 SMNVEV (reference sequence). The CDR3 sequence is CASSFLGLGSSYNEQFF. CDR3 coding DNA: TGTGCCAGCAGTTTCCTCGGACTAGGGAGCTCCTACAATGAGCAGTTCTTC.

The genes are TRBV7-8 and TRBJ2-1; 8 nucleotides agree with TRBD2. The CDR3 extends over 14 amino acids. The germline gives CDR1 SGHVS, CDR2 FQNEAQ. J lost 9 bases, V lost 6 bases, and 10 bases had no gene match. The CDR3 here is CASSTSGRVVEQFF. The CDR3 region has the DNA TGTGCCAGCAGTACCAGCGGGAGAGTTGTTGAGCAGTTCTTC.

This chain uses TRBV10-1 with TRBJ1-1; D is unresolved. In germline, CDR1 is WNHNN, CDR2 SYGVQD (reference sequence). Trimming removed 3 bases from V and 0 bases from J, with 8 bases in between. This CDR3 contains 14 residues. The CDR3 DNA is TGCGCCAGCAGTGAAGGACTAATGAACACTGAAGCTTTCTTT. Encoded protein: CASSEGLMNTEAFF.

The chain couples TRBV13 to TRBJ2-7, with TRBD2 matching over 10 bases. V lost 5 bases and J lost 3; bases outside the gene matches: 7. Germline lookup yields CDR1 PRHDT and CDR2 FYEKMQ (reference sequence). This CDR3 spans 15 amino acids. The CDR3 sequence is CASSGGLADHYEQYF. CDR3 coding DNA: TGTGCCAGCAGCGGAGGACTAGCGGACCACTACGAGCAGTACTTC.

This clone was counted only a few times. The V gene is TRBV11-2, the J gene TRBJ2-7; tentative D call: TRBD1 (5 bases). Trimming left V 0 bases short and J 2 bases short, with 5 bases between. Germline assignment: CDR1 SGHAT and CDR2 FQNNGV. The CDR3 is 13 amino acids. The CDR3, as DNA: TGTGCCAGCAGCTTAGAGACAGCCTACGAGCAGTACTTC. Residues: CASSLETAYEQYF.

In this sample, this clone turned up once. V gene TRBV9 combines with J gene TRBJ2-7; TRBD1 aligns across 7 bases. The V and J ends lost 2 bases and 7 bases, in that order; junction bases with no gene match: 9. CDR3 size: 14 residues. Germline CDR1 SGDLS, CDR2 YYNGEE. CDR3 coding DNA: TGTGCCAGCAGCGTCGGCAGGGGGACGGGGGAGCAGTACTTC. It yields the protein CASSVGRGTGEQYF.

The CDR3 DNA sequence: TGCGCCAGCAGTGAGCACCGGGACCTTAATCAGCCCCAGCATTTT. This gives the protein CASSEHRDLNQPQHF. V usage is TRBV10-2 and J usage is TRBJ1-5; weak D call: TRBD1 (5 bases). The CDR3 runs to 15 residues. V was cut by 2 bases and J by 4 bases, with 12 bases left in between. Germline V lookup: CDR1 WSHSY, CDR2 SAAADI.

This rearrangement joins TRBV7-8 to TRBJ2-3; the match to TRBD2 covers 8 bases. Unmatched junction bases numbered 6, after V lost 4 bases and J lost 3 bases. The CDR3 length is 15 residues. CDR1 SGHVS and CDR2 FQNEAQ come from the germline V gene. CDR3 nucleotide sequence: TGTGCCAGCAGCTCTACTAGCGGCGGGACAGATACGCAGTATTTT. Translated: CASSSTSGGTDTQYF.

The J gene is TRBJ2-7, the V gene TRBV9; TRBD1 or TRBD2 may be the D gene (5 bases each). This CDR3 is built from 16 residues. Germline V CDR1 and CDR2: SGDLS, YYNGEE. The V and J ends lost 0 bases and 3 bases respectively, with 16 bases between them. CDR3 sequence reads: CASSVAGEGPRYEQYF. CDR3 nucleotide sequence: TGTGCCAGCAGCGTAGCTGGCGAGGGGCCGCGCTACGAGCAGTACTTC.

The rearrangement uses TRBV27 and TRBJ2-7; 7 bases are a match to TRBD1. The J segment lost 3 bases and the V segment lost 2 bases, leaving 16 bases of the junction unmatched. Germline V gene sequence: CDR1 MNHEY, CDR2 SMNVEV (reference sequence). The CDR3 sequence is 18 residues long. The CDR3 bases are TGTGCCAGCAGTTTAACGACCAGACAGGGTATAGGTCTCTACGAGCAGTACTTC. Amino acid sequence: CASSLTTRQGIGLYEQYF.

On this clone itself: One junction end disagrees with the germline gene, perhaps due to a read error. The chain uses TRBV7-9 and TRBJ2-4; 7 bases are shared with TRBD1. Germline V gene data show CDR1 as SEHNR and CDR2 as FQNEAQ (reference sequence). The CDR3 consists of 17 residues. CDR3 amino acids: CASSPLVPGQIKNIQYF. CDR3 DNA sequence: TGCGCCAGCAGCCCGCTGGTCCCGGGACAGATAAAAAACATTCAGTACTTC.

The chain carries TRBV5-6 and TRBJ1-3; D not resolved. The V gene lost 0 bases and the J gene lost 0 bases, with 7 bases spanning the gap. The CDR3 covers 15 residues. The germline V gene encodes CDR1 SGHDT and CDR2 YYEEEE. The CDR3 nucleotides are TGTGCCAGCAGCTTGGACAGATACTCTGGAAACACCATATATTTT. Translation: CASSLDRYSGNTIYF.

The genes are TRBV7-6 and TRBJ2-1; D is possibly TRBD1 or TRBD2 (5 bases each). Germline V CDR1 and CDR2: SGHVS, FNYEAQ. The ends were cut back, 7 bases at V and 6 bases at J, with 13 bases in the middle. The CDR3 runs 13 residues. The CDR3 loop reads CASTPSGTNEQFF. DNA for the CDR3: TGTGCCAGCACCCCGTCGGGGACCAATGAGCAGTTCTTC.

This sequence joins TRBV5-8 and TRBJ1-3; D may be TRBD1 (6 bases). Trimming stripped 4 bases from V and 5 bases from J, with 13 bases between. The CDR3 spans 14 residues. Germline V gene lookup returns CDR1 SGHTS and CDR2 YDEGEE. The chain's CDR3 is CASSPFRGRNTIYF. The CDR3 DNA follows: TGTGCCAGCAGCCCGTTCAGGGGTAGAAACACCATATATTTT.

The chain is built from TRBV27 and TRBJ2-1, with 9 bases aligning to TRBD1. The V gene end was trimmed by 1 base and the J gene end by 8 bases; junction bases not matched to a gene: 9. This CDR3 is 16 amino acids long. Germline values: CDR1 MNHEY, CDR2 SMNVEV (reference sequence). The CDR3 nucleotides read TGTGCCAGCAGTTTATTACTAGGACAGGGGATTGATGAGCAGTTCTTC. Amino acid sequence: CASSLLLGQGIDEQFF.

The rearrangement joins TRBV28 to TRBJ2-1; D may be TRBD2 (6 bases). V lost 6 bases, J lost 5 bases, and 14 bases lay in between. The germline CDR1 and CDR2 sequences are MDHEN and SYDVKM. This CDR3 is 14 amino acids long. CDR3 nucleotides: TGTGCCAGCAGCCTGACCCAGCGGGACAATGAGCAGTTCTTC. It is translated as CASSLTQRDNEQFF.

This clone came up once. The V gene is TRBV27, the J gene TRBJ2-7; TRBD1 matches 8 bases. Germline CDR1 reads MNHEY; CDR2 reads SMNVEV (reference sequence). The CDR3 extends over 16 amino acids. With 6 bases clipped from V and 3 bases from J, the junction kept 13 bases outside the gene matches. CDR3 protein: CASSSSTGEASYEQYF. DNA of the CDR3: TGTGCCAGCAGCTCCTCGACAGGGGAGGCGAGCTACGAGCAGTACTTC.

The chain recombines TRBV28 with TRBJ1-1; tentatively, D is TRBD1 (6 bases). V was pared by 1 base and J by 5 bases, with 14 bases between. The CDR3 length is 15 residues. CDR1 and CDR2 from the germline V gene are MDHEN and SYDVKM. The CDR3 is CASSLLWGARTEAFF. The CDR3 bases are TGTGCCAGCAGTTTATTGTGGGGGGCGCGTACTGAAGCTTTCTTT.

In nucleotides, the CDR3 is TGTGCCATCACCAGCAGGGATGGGAACACTGAAGCTTTCTTT. Translated: CAITSRDGNTEAFF. The V call is TRBV6-5, the J call TRBJ1-1; D is possibly TRBD1 (5 bases). The V gene lost 10 bases and the J gene lost 1 base, with 16 bases spanning the gap. This CDR3 contains 14 residues. Germline V gene lookup returns CDR1 MNHEY and CDR2 SVGAGI.

V and J are TRBV27 and TRBJ2-7; D not resolved. Germline V CDR1 and CDR2: MNHEY, SMNVEV (reference sequence). V was cut by 5 bases and J by 5 bases, with 10 bases left in between. The CDR3 totals 12 residues. CDR3 residues: CASSPRSDEQYF. DNA of the CDR3: TGTGCCAGCAGTCCCCGTAGTGACGAGCAGTACTTC.

As regards this clone: The same CDR3 is also encoded by other DNA sequences in this sample. The rearrangement uses TRBV27 and TRBJ2-7; 9 nucleotides agree with TRBD2. The CDR3 spans 13 residues. CDR1 is MNHEY and CDR2 is SMNVEV in the germline V gene (reference sequence). Trimming at V came to 4 bases and at J to 4 bases, leaving 2 bases not matched to a gene. CDR3 protein: CASSWTSAYEQYF. CDR3 nucleotides: TGTGCCAGCAGTTGGACTAGCGCGTACGAGCAGTACTTC.

This clone came up a few times. The same CDR3 can be traced to other DNA sequences in this sample. V usage is TRBV28 and J usage is TRBJ2-7; D remains unclear. V lost 2 bases and J lost 6, with 5 bases in between. Germline loops: CDR1 MDHEN, CDR2 SYDVKM. The CDR3 is made up of 11 amino acids. The CDR3 coding sequence is TGTGCCAGCAGTTTAGGGTCCGAGCAGTACTTC. Its translation is CASSLGSEQYF.